These 7 T cell receptor beta chains originate from one sample sequenced in a study of CD8 T cells in ankylosing spondylitis. TCRdb reanalysed the 5' RACE reads using MiXCR and keeps one entry per CDR3 protein. The sample lists around 300,000 distinct CDR3 sequences; roughly 20% were seen once. Sequencing used blood, either unsorted or a sorted T cell fraction (not recorded which). These receptor sequences come from a female donor with ankylosing spondylitis or in good health (not recorded which).

The chain has TRBV29-1 and TRBJ1-1; 7 positions match TRBD1. The germline V gene encodes CDR1 SQVTM and CDR2 ANQGSEA. Trimming cost V 5 bases and J 2 bases; bases outside gene matches: 8. This CDR3 has 14 residues. Here the CDR3 DNA reads TGCAGCGTTTTGGGACAGCCAACAAACACTGAAGCTTTCTTT. Its translation is CSVLGQPTNTEAFF. The entire variable domain, with the rest obtained from reference TRBV29-1 and TRBJ1-1, is as follows: SAVISQKPSRDICQRGTSLTIQCQVDSQVTMMFWYRQQPGQSLTLIATANQGSEATYESGFVIDKFPISRPNLTFSTLTVSNMSPEDSSIYLCSVLGQPTNTEAFFGQGTRLTVV.

The chain recombines TRBV10-3 with TRBJ1-1; weak D call: TRBD1 (5 bases). CDR1 ENHRY and CDR2 SYGVKD come from the germline V gene. The CDR3 totals 12 residues. V lost 8 bases, J lost 8 bases, and 15 bases lay in between. The CDR3 spells CAIAPGGREAFF. In DNA form, the CDR3 reads TGTGCCATCGCCCCGGGGGGGAGAGAAGCTTTCTTT.

CDR3 amino acids: CSARWDGADTQYF. The DNA for the CDR3 is TGCAGTGCTAGGTGGGACGGCGCGGATACGCAGTATTTT. The chain is built from TRBV20-1 and TRBJ2-3; D possibly matches TRBD1 or TRBD2 (5 bases each). CDR1 is DFQATT, CDR2 SNEGSKA, per germline (reference sequence). The CDR3 has 13 amino acids. The V and J ends lost 3 bases and 6 bases respectively, with 13 bases between them.

The chain links TRBV5-1 to TRBJ2-3; no clear D gene. CDR1 is SGHRS and CDR2 is YFSETQ in the germline V gene. CDR3 length equals 12 residues. Trimming took off 4 bases at V and 8 bases at J, with 11 bases between the two ends. In nucleotides, the CDR3 is TGCGCCAGCAGCCCACCGTCCGGTACGCAGTATTTT. Protein product: CASSPPSGTQYF.

This clonotype was seen only once. The genes are TRBV28 and TRBJ2-7, with 12 bases identical to TRBD2. The germline V gene has CDR1 MDHEN and CDR2 SYDVKM. The CDR3 is made up of 18 amino acids. Trimming took 10 bases from V and 0 from J; bases not matched to a gene: 16. CDR3 sequence (DNA): TGTGCCACCCGCGACCGACTAGCGGGAGTGCTGGGCTCCTACGAGCAGTACTTC. This encodes CATRDRLAGVLGSYEQYF.

The chain has TRBV4-3 and TRBJ2-3; 13 bases match TRBD2. V was clipped by 3 bases and J by 3 bases; unmatched bases: 6. The length of the CDR3 is 17 residues. CDR1 and CDR2 (germline): LGHNA, YSLEER. CDR3 sequence (DNA): TGCGCCAGCAGCCATTCCAGGACTAGCGGGAGTACAGATACGCAGTATTTT. It codes for CASSHSRTSGSTDTQYF.

This clonotype was seen at least ten times. The V and J genes are TRBV12-3 or TRBV12-4 and TRBJ1-5; 7 positions agree with TRBD1. The CDR3 length is 12 residues. V was pared by 7 bases and J by 6 bases, with 3 bases of the junction left unmatched. This CDR3 is CASTDRAQPQHF. The CDR3 DNA follows: TGTGCCAGCACCGACAGGGCTCAGCCCCAGCATTTT.